The rows below give T cell receptor beta chains drawn from one sample of a study of Tregs in tolerant kidney transplant recipients. Measured with immunoSEQ multiplex PCR; TCRdb has only the in-frame clones, and not every one. Among 15,000 to 20,000 clones listed, more than 60% were seen once. These receptors' targets are unknown. The sequenced material came from Tregs from blood cultured with allogeneic cells. These receptors all come from a human donor in good health. Each CDR3 is given with its conserved first and last residue. The order of the fields is D gene, V gene, J gene, CDR3 protein. The D gene is left open where the match is weak.

>-|TRBV6-6|TRBJ1-3
CASSRGDTIYF
>-|TRBV21-1|TRBJ1-4
CASSNDWTGPLKLFF
>-|TRBV11-3|TRBJ2-7
CASSFSQYEQYF
>-|TRBV28|TRBJ1-1
CASSFVWTPTEAFF
>-|TRBV27|TRBJ2-5
CASSEPARQETQYF
>-|TRBV18|TRBJ1-1
CASSPPNIAMNTEAFF
>-|TRBV30|TRBJ1-2
CAWSSNTGPYGYTF
>TRBD1|TRBV18|TRBJ1-1
CASSPRTGNTEAFF
>-|TRBV30|TRBJ1-2
CAWSGEGGGYTF
>-|TRBV20-1|TRBJ2-5
CSATLDKAQYF
>TRBD2|TRBV19|TRBJ2-3
CASSHRGDTDTQYF
>-|TRBV7-2|TRBJ2-3
CASSLVAGPADTQYF
>TRBD1|TRBV5-6|TRBJ1-4
CASSLQGVEEKLFF
>-|TRBV2|TRBJ1-6
CASSPGSSYNSPLHF
>-|TRBV4-3|TRBJ2-1
CASSQEMSSYNEQFF
>-|TRBV5-1|TRBJ2-1
CASSLAVGPGPNEQFF
>-|TRBV6-6|TRBJ1-2
CASSPPGPGGYTF
>-|TRBV21-1|TRBJ1-2
CASTKKSSGTNFYYGYTF
>-|TRBV5-1|TRBJ1-2
CASSFEIRYGYTF
>TRBD1|TRBV6-1|TRBJ1-1
CASSWDRRSSTEAFF
>-|TRBV7-9|TRBJ1-4
CASSLRGVTNEKLFF
>-|TRBV5-5|TRBJ1-1
CASSSGLVGGRNTEAFF
>-|TRBV7-8|TRBJ2-1
CASSLDRVYNEQFF
>-|TRBV7-9|TRBJ2-7
CASSARLNREQYF
>-|TRBV10-3|TRBJ1-2
CALSIGINYGYTF
>TRBD2|TRBV5-4|TRBJ2-5
CASRYSGRATETQYF